This T cell receptor beta chain was retrieved from a study of early T cells in non-severe SARS-CoV-2 infection. As for the study in general: Sequencing input comprised bulk RNA from unsorted whole blood; chain pairing was not available. Notes on the study in general: Using VDJdb, the matching emphasized anti-spike CD8 responses while missing private and CD4 specificities.

CDR1 is SNHLY, CDR2 FYNNEI, per germline. Trimming at V came to 1 base and at J to 4 bases, leaving 6 bases not matched to a gene. The CDR3 covers 16 residues. The TCR library protocol was used to attach unique molecular identifiers. These identifiers were attached to individual cDNA molecules. Via MiXCR, TCRdb re-called the 5' RACE reads, giving one row per CDR3 protein. This table has roughly 40,000 distinct CDR3 sequences, roughly 6% appearing once. In its sample, this clonotype was seen many times. Its antigen is undetermined. The sequence was collected from an adult who was a healthcare worker with PCR-confirmed SARS-CoV-2 infection or an uninfected control (not recorded which). The sample was whole blood. V gene TRBV2 combines with J gene TRBJ2-3; 9 bases align to TRBD1. CDR3 in amino acids: CASSEEGRTGADTQYF. CDR3 coding DNA: TGTGCCAGCAGTGAAGAGGGCCGGACAGGGGCAGATACGCAGTATTTT.